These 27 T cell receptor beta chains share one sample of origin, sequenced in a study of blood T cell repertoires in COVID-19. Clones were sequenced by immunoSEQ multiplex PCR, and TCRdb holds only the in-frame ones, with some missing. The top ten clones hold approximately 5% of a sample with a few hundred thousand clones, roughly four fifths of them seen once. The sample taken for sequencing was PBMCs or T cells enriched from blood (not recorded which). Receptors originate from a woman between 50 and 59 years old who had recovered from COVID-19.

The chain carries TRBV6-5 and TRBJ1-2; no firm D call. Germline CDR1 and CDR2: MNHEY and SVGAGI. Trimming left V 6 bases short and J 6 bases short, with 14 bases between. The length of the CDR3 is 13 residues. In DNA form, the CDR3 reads TGTGCCAGCAGCAACTCAAAGCAAGATGGCTACACCTTC. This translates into CASSNSKQDGYTF.

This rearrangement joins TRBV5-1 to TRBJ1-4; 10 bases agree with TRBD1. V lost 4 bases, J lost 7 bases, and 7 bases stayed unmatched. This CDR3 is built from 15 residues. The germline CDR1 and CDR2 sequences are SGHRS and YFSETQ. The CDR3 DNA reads TGCGCCAGCAGCGCACCGACAGGGGGCAGTGAAAAACTGTTTTTT. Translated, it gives CASSAPTGGSEKLFF.

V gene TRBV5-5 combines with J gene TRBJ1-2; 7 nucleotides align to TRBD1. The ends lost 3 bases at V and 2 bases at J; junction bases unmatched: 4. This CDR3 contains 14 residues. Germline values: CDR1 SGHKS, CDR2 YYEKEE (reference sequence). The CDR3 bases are TGTGCCAGCAGCTGGGACAGCCCGAACTATGGCTACACCTTC. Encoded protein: CASSWDSPNYGYTF. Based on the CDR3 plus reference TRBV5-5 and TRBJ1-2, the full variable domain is DAGVTQSPTHLIKTRGQQVTLRCSPISGHKSVSWYQQVLGQGPQFIFQYYEKEERGRGNFPDRFSARQFPNYSSELNVNALLLGDSALYLCASSWDSPNYGYTFGSGTRLTVV.

The CDR3 DNA reads TGTGCCAGCAGTTATCCGGGACAGGGGGCCTACGAGCAGTACTTC. Its protein product is CASSYPGQGAYEQYF. This sequence joins TRBV6-6 and TRBJ2-7; 11 bases fit TRBD1. Germline CDR1 is MNHNY and CDR2 is SVGAGI (reference sequence). The V gene end was trimmed by 3 bases and the J gene end by 2 bases; junction bases not matched to a gene: 3. CDR3 length equals 15 residues.

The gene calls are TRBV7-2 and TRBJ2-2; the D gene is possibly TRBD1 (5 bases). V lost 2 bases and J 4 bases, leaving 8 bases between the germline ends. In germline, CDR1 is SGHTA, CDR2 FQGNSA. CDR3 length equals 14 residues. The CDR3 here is CASSLQGTTGELFF. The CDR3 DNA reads TGTGCCAGCAGCTTACAGGGCACCACCGGGGAGCTGTTTTTT.

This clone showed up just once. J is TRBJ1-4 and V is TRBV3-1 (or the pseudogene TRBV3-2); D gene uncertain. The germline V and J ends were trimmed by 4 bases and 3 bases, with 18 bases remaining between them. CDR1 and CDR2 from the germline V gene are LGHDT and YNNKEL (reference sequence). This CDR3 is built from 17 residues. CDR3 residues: CASSPSPDRVANEKLFF. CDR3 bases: TGTGCCAGCAGCCCCTCCCCCGACCGGGTCGCTAATGAAAAACTGTTTTTT.

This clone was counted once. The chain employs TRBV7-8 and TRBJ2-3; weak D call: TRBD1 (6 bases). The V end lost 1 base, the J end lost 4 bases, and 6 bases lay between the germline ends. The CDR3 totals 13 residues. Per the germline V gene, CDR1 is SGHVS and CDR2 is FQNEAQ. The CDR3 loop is CASSLGGPDTQYF. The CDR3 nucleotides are TGTGCCAGCAGCTTAGGGGGGCCAGATACGCAGTATTTT.

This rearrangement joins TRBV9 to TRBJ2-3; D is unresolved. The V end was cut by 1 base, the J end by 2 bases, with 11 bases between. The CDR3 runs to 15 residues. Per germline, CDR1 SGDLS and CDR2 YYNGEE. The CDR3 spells CASSVLSPPTDTQYF. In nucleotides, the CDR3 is TGTGCCAGCAGCGTATTGAGCCCCCCCACAGATACGCAGTATTTT.

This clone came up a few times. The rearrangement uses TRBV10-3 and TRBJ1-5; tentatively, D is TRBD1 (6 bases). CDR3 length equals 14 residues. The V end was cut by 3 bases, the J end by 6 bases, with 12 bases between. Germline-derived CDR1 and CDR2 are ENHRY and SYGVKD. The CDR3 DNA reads TGTGCCATCAGTGATAACAGGGAGGGTCAGCCCCAGCATTTT. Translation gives CAISDNREGQPQHF.

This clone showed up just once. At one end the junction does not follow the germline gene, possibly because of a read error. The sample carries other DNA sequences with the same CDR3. The CDR3 region is CASSKTSGGALYEQYF. In DNA, the CDR3 is TGTGCCAGCAGCAAAACTAGCGGGGGGGCCCTCTACGAGCAGTATTTC. This chain links TRBV7-2 with TRBJ2-7, with 13 bases lining up with TRBD2. Germline loops: CDR1 SGHTA, CDR2 FQGNSA. This CDR3 has 16 residues.

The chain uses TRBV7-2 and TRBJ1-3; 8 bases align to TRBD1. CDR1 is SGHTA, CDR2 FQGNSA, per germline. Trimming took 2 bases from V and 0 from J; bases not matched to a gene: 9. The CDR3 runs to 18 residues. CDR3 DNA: TGTGCCAGCAGCTTAACGGACAGGGTCCGTAGCTCTGGAAACACCATATATTTT. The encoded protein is CASSLTDRVRSSGNTIYF.

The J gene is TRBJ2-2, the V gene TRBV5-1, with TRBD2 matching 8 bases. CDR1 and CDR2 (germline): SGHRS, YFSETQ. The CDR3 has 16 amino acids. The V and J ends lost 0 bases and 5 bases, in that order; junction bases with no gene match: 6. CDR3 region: CASSLERLAGTGELFF. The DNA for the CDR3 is TGCGCCAGCAGCTTGGAAAGGCTAGCGGGTACCGGGGAGCTGTTTTTT.

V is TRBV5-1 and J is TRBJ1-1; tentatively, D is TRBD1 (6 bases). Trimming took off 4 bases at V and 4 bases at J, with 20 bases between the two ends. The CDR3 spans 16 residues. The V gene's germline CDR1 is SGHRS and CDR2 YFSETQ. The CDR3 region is CASSLGIQGTSTEAFF. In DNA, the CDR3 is TGCGCCAGCAGCCTAGGGATACAGGGTACTAGCACTGAAGCTTTCTTT.

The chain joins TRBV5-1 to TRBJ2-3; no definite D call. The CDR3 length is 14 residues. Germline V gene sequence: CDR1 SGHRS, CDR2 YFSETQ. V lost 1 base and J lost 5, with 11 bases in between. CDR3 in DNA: TGCGCCAGCAGCTTGAACTTAAGAGTAGATACGCAGTATTTT. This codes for CASSLNLRVDTQYF. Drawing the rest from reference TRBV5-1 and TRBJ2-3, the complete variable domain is KAGVTQTPRYLIKTRGQQVTLSCSPISGHRSVSWYQQTPGQGLQFLFEYFSETQRNKGNFPGRFSGRQFSNSRSEMNVSTLELGDSALYLCASSLNLRVDTQYFGPGTRLTVL.

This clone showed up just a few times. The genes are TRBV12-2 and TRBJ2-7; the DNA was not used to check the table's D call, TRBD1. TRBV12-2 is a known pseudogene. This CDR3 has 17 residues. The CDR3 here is CASRLTTRARGCYEQYF. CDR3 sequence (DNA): TGTGCAAGTCGCCTAACCACCAGGGCGAGAGGTTGCTACGAGCAGTACTTC.

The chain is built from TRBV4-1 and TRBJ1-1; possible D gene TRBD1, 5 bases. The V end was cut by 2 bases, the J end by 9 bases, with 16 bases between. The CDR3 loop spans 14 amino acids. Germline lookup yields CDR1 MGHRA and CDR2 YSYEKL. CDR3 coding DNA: TGCGCCAGCAGCCAACCTCACGTGGGGGGGAAAGCTTTCTTT. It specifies CASSQPHVGGKAFF.

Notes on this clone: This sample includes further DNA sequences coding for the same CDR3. The CDR3 bases are TGCGCCAGCAGCTTTACAGGGGGCACTGAAGCTTTCTTT. It specifies CASSFTGGTEAFF. This chain connects TRBV5-1 to TRBJ1-1; 8 nucleotides line up with TRBD1. Germline V gene lookup returns CDR1 SGHRS and CDR2 YFSETQ. V was clipped by 2 bases and J by 4 bases; unmatched bases: 1. The CDR3 extends over 13 amino acids.

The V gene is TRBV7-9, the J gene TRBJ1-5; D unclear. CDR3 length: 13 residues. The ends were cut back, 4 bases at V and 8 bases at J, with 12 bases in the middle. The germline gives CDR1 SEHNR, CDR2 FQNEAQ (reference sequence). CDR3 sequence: CASSSENREPQHF. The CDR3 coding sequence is TGTGCCAGCAGCTCCGAAAACCGGGAGCCCCAGCATTTT.

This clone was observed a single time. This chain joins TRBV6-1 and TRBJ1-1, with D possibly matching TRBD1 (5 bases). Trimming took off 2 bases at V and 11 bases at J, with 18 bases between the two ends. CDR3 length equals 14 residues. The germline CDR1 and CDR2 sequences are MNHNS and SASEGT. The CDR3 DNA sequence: TGTGCCAGCAGTGAATGGAGTTACGCGAAGGGGGCTTTCTTT. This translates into CASSEWSYAKGAFF.

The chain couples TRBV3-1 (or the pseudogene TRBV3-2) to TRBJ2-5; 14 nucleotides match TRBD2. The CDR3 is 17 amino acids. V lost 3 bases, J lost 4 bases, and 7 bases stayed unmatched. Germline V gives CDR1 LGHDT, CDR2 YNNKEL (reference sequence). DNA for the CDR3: TGTGCCAGCAGCCATTGGACCGGGACTAGCGGGAGAGAGACCCAGTACTTC. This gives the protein CASSHWTGTSGRETQYF.

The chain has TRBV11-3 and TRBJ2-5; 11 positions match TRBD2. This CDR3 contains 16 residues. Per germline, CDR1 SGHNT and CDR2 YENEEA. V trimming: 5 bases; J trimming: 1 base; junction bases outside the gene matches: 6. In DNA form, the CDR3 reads TGTGCCAGCAGCCCCCGACTAGCGGGGATCCAAGAGACCCAGTACTTC. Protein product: CASSPRLAGIQETQYF.

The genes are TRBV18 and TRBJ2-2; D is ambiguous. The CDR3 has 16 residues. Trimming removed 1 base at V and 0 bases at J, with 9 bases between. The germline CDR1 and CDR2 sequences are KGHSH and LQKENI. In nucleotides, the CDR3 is TGTGCCAGCTCACCACGCCAGGTGACGAACACCGGGGAGCTGTTTTTT. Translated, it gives CASSPRQVTNTGELFF.

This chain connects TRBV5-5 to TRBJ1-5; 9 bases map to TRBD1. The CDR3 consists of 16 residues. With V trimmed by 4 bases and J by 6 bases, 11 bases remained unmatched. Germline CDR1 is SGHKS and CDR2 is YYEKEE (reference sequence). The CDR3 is CASSGLTGGAGQPQHF. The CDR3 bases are TGTGCCAGCAGCGGACTTACAGGGGGCGCGGGTCAGCCCCAGCATTTT.

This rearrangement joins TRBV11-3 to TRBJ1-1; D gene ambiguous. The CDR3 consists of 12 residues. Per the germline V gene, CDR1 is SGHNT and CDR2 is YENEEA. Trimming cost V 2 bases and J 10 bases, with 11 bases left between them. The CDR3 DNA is TGTGCCAGCAGCTTAACTACTGAAGGAGCTTTCTTT. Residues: CASSLTTEGAFF. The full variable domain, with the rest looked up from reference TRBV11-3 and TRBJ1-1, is EAGVVQSPRYKIIEKKQPVAFWCNPISGHNTLYWYLQNLGQGPELLIRYENEEAVDDSQLPKDRFSAERLKGVDSTLKIQPAELGDSAVYLCASSLTTEGAFFGQGTRLTVV.

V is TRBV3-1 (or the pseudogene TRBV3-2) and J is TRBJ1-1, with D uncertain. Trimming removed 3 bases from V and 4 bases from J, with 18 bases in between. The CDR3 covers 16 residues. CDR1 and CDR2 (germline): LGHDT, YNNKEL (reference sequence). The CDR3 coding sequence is TGTGCCAGCAGCCAGAAACATTCCGGAGGTCTCACTGAAGCTTTCTTT. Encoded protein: CASSQKHSGGLTEAFF.

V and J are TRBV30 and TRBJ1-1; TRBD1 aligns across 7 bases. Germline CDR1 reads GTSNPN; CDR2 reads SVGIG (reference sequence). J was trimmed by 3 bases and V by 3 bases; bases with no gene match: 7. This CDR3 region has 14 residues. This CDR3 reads CAWSHGQGDTEAFF. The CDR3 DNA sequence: TGTGCCTGGAGCCACGGCCAGGGGGACACTGAAGCTTTCTTT.

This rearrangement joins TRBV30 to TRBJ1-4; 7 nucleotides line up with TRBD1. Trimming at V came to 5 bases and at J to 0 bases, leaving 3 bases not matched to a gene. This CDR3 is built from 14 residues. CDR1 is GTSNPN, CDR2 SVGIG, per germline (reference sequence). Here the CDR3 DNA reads TGTGCCTGGGGGGACAGCCCAACTAATGAAAAACTGTTTTTT. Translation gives CAWGDSPTNEKLFF.